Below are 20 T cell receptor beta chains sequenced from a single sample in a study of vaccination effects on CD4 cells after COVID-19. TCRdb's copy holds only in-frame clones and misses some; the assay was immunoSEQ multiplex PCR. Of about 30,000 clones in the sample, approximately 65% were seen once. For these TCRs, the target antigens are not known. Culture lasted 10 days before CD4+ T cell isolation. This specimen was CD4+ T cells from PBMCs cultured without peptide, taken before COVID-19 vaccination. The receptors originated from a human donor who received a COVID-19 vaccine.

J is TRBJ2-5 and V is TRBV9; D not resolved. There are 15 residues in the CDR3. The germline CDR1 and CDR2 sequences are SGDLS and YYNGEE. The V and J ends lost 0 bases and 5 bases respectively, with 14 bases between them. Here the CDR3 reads CASSVGGGYRETQYF. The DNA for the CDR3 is TGTGCCAGCAGCGTAGGTGGTGGGTATCGGGAGACCCAGTACTTC.

The CDR3 bases are TGTGCCAGCAGCTTAGGGTCGGCTAGCGGGGAAGAGACCCAGTACTTC. As protein: CASSLGSASGEETQYF. The gene calls are TRBV11-3 and TRBJ2-5; TRBD2 matches 9 bases. With 1 base clipped from V and 3 bases from J, the junction kept 6 bases outside the gene matches. CDR3 length: 16 residues. CDR1 is SGHNT, CDR2 YENEEA, per germline.

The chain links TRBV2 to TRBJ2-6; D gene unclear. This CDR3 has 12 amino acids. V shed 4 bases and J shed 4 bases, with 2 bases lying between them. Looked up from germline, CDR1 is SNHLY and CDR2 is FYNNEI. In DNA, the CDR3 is TGTGCCAGCAGTGCCGGGGCCAACGTCCTGACTTTC. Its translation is CASSAGANVLTF.

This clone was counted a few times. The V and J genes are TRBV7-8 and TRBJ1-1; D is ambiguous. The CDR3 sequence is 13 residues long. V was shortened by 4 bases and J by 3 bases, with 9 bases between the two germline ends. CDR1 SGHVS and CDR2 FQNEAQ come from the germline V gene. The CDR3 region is CASSSYSHTEAFF. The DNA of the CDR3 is TGTGCCAGCAGCTCATACAGTCACACTGAAGCTTTCTTT. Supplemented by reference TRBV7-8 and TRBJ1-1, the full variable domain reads GAGVSQSPRYKVAKRGQDVALRCDPISGHVSLFWYQQALGQGPEFLTYFQNEAQLDKSGLPSDRFFAERPEGSVSTLKIQRTQQEDSAVYLCASSSYSHTEAFFGQGTRLTVV.

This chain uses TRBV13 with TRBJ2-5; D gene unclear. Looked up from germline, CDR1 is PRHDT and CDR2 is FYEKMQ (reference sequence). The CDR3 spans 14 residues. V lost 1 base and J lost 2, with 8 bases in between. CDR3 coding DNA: TGTGCCAGCAGCTTAGTCGCCAGTCAAGAGACCCAGTACTTC. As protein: CASSLVASQETQYF.

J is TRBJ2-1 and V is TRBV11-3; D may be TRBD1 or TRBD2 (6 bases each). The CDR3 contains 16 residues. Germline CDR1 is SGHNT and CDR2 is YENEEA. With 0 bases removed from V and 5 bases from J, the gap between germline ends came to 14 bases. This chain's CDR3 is CASSLEQGGVDNEQFF. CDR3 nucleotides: TGTGCCAGCAGCTTAGAACAGGGAGGAGTAGACAATGAGCAGTTCTTC. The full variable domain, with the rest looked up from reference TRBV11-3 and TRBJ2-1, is EAGVVQSPRYKIIEKKQPVAFWCNPISGHNTLYWYLQNLGQGPELLIRYENEEAVDDSQLPKDRFSAERLKGVDSTLKIQPAELGDSAVYLCASSLEQGGVDNEQFFGPGTRLTVL.

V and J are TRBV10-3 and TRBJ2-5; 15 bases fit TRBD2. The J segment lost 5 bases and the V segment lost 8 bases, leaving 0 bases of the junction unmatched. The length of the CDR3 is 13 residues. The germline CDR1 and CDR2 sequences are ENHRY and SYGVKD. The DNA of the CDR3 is TGTGCCATCGGACTAGCGGGGGGGGAGACCCAGTACTTC. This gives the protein CAIGLAGGETQYF.

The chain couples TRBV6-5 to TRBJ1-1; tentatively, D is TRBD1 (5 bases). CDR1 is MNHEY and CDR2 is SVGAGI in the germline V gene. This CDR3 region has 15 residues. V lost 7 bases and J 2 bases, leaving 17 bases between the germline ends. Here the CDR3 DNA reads TGTGCCAGCACCTTAAAGCGGGGGTTTAACACTGAAGCTTTCTTT. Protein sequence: CASTLKRGFNTEAFF.

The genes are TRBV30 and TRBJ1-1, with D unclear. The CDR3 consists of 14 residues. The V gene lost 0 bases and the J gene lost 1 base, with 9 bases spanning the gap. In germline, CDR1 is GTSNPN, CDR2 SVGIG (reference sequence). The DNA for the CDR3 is TGTGCCTGGAGTGTCCCCGGACGGAACACTGAAGCTTTCTTT. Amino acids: CAWSVPGRNTEAFF.

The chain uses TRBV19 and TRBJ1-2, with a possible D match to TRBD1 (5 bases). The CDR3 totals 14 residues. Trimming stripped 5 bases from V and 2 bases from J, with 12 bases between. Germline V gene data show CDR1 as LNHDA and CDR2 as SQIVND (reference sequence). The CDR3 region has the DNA TGTGCCAGTAGTTTCCTAGGGACGAACTATGGCTACACCTTC. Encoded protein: CASSFLGTNYGYTF.

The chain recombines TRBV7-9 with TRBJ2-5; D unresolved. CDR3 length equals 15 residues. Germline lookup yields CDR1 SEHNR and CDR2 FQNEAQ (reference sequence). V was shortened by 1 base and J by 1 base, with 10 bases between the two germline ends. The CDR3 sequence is CASSLDAQVQETQYF. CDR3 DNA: TGTGCCAGCAGCTTAGACGCGCAGGTCCAAGAGACCCAGTACTTC.

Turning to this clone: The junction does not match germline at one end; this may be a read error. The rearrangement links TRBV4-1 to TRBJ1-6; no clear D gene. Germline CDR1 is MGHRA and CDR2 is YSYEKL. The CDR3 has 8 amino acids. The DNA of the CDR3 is TGCGCCAGCCTCAAGTGGGGCTTT. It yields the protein CASLKWGF.

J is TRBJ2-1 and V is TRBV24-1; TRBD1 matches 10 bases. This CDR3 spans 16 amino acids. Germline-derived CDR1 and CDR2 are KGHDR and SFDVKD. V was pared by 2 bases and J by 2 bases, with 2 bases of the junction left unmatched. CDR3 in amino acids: CATSDSGQGTYNEQFF. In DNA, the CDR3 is TGTGCCACCAGTGATTCGGGACAGGGGACCTACAATGAGCAGTTCTTC.

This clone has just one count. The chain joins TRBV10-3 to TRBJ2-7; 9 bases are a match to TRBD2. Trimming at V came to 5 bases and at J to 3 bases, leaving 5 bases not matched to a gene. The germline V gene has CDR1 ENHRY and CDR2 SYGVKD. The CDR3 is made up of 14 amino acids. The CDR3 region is CAISSGTSFYEQYF. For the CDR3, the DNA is TGTGCCATCAGTTCCGGGACTAGCTTCTACGAGCAGTACTTC.

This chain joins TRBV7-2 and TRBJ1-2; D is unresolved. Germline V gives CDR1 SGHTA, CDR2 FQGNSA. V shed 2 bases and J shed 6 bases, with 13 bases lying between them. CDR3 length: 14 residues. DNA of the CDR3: TGTGCCAGCAGCTTATATGGGGTGCGGAATGGCTACACCTTC. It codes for CASSLYGVRNGYTF.

CDR3 DNA sequence: TGTGCCAGCAGCTTGACGAGGTACTCGGAAGAGACCCAGTACTTC. The encoded protein is CASSLTRYSEETQYF. The chain links TRBV5-4 to TRBJ2-5, with D hard to call. V lost 1 base and J lost 3, with 13 bases in between. This CDR3 has 15 residues. The germline CDR1 and CDR2 sequences are SGHNT and YYREEE (reference sequence).

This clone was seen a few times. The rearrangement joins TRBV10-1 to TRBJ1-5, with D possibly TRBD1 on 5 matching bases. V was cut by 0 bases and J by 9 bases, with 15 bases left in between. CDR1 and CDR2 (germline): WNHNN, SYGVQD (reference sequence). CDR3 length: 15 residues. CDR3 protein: CASSESGTVDGPQHF. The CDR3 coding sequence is TGCGCCAGCAGTGAGTCGGGGACGGTGGATGGGCCCCAGCATTTT.

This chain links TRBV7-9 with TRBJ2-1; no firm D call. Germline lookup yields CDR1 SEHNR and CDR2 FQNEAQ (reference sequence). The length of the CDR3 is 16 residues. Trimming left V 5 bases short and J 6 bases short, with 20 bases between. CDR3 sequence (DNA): TGTGCCAGCAGCCCAATTACACCCCTAAGTGGCAATGAGCAGTTCTTC. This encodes CASSPITPLSGNEQFF.

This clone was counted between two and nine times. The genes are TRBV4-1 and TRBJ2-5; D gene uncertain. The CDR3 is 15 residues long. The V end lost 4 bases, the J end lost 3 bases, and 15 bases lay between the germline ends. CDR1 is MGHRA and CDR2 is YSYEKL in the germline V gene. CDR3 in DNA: TGCGCCAGCAGCCCCGTGATTACGGATAAAGAGACCCAGTACTTC. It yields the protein CASSPVITDKETQYF.

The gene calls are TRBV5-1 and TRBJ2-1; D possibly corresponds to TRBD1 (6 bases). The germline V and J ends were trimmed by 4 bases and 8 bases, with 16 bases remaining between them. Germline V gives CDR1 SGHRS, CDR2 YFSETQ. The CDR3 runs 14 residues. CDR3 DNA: TGCGCCAGCAGCCGAGCCGGACAGAGGGATGAGCAGTTCTTC. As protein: CASSRAGQRDEQFF.